These 22 T cell receptor beta chains originate from one sample sequenced in a study of metastatic and nonmetastatic thyroid tumors. Each patient came to thyroid surgery without any prior treatment (of any kind). TCRdb reprocessed the PCR reads via MiXCR. This sample has 20,000 to 30,000 clones, with roughly 20% found just once. Specimen: blood. The source is a male donor with papillary thyroid cancer or a benign thyroid nodule (not recorded which). Some clones in this sample may be carry-over from other donors' samples.

This chain links TRBV19 with TRBJ2-1; D remains unclear. Germline CDR1 LNHDA, CDR2 SQIVND (reference sequence). The CDR3 consists of 11 residues. V shed 2 bases and J shed 4 bases, with 0 bases lying between them. DNA for the CDR3: TGTGCCAGTAGTATATACAATGAGCAGTTCTTC. It specifies CASSIYNEQFF.

The rearrangement links TRBV5-5 to TRBJ2-7, with 8 bases aligning to TRBD2. The CDR3 loop spans 15 amino acids. The V segment lost 0 bases and the J segment 4 bases; nucleotides outside the gene matches: 6. Germline CDR1 is SGHKS and CDR2 is YYEKEE (reference sequence). CDR3 nucleotide sequence: TGTGCCAGCAGCTTGGCCGGGGGGGCTATTTACGAGCAGTACTTC. Amino acids: CASSLAGGAIYEQYF.

Within the sample, this clone is medium-sized. The V and J genes are TRBV6-1 and TRBJ1-6, with D unclear. The length of the CDR3 is 11 residues. Germline V CDR1 and CDR2: MNHNS, SASEGT. The V and J ends lost 1 base and 13 bases respectively, with 5 bases between them. CDR3: CASSEGEPLHF. CDR3 nucleotides: TGTGCCAGCAGTGAAGGGGAGCCCCTCCACTTT.

The chain uses TRBV9 and TRBJ2-7; no clear D. Germline CDR1 and CDR2: SGDLS and YYNGEE. Trimming cost V 4 bases and J 6 bases, with 14 bases left between them. The CDR3 runs to 13 residues. In DNA, the CDR3 is TGTGCCAGCAGCTTAAGACTCGTGCGCGAGCAGTACTTC. Amino acid sequence: CASSLRLVREQYF.

V gene TRBV28 combines with J gene TRBJ2-2; D remains ambiguous. In germline, CDR1 is MDHEN, CDR2 SYDVKM. The CDR3 runs 15 residues. Trimming took 4 bases from V and 1 from J, leaving 10 bases between them. The CDR3 DNA is TGTGCCAGCAGTTCCGCAGTGCGGAACACCGGGGAGCTGTTTTTT. Its protein product is CASSSAVRNTGELFF.

This clone has at least ten counts. In DNA, the CDR3 is TGTGCCAGCCAGGGGGATTGGACTGAAGCTTTCTTT. Its protein product is CASQGDWTEAFF. The chain combines TRBV12-3 or TRBV12-4 with TRBJ1-1; TRBD1 aligns across 7 bases. The CDR3 is 12 residues long. Trimming cost V 8 bases and J 5 bases; bases outside gene matches: 5.

This clone was recorded at least ten times. V is TRBV19 and J is TRBJ1-4; D is undetermined. Germline CDR1 and CDR2: LNHDA and SQIVND (reference sequence). Trimming pared 3 bases from V and 9 bases from J, leaving 8 bases between. This CDR3 is built from 12 residues. CDR3 amino acids: CASSISGQKLFF. CDR3 nucleotide sequence: TGTGCCAGTAGTATTTCGGGCCAAAAACTGTTTTTT.

Comment on this clone: A much larger clone differs by one base, so this may be a read error. CDR3 nucleotide sequence: TGTGCCAGCAGACAATATCCTCATGGACAGGCTGTCGGGTTCTACACCGAAGCTTTCTTT. Its translation is CASRQYPHGQAVGFYTEAFF. The V gene is TRBV25-1, the J gene TRBJ1-1, with 7 positions matching TRBD1. Germline V lookup: CDR1 MGHDK, CDR2 SYGVNS. The CDR3 spans 20 residues.

This clone was counted ten times or more. V is TRBV10-3 and J is TRBJ1-6, with 9 bases lining up with TRBD1. This CDR3 spans 14 amino acids. With V trimmed by 5 bases and J by 6 bases, 2 bases remained unmatched. Germline V gene data show CDR1 as ENHRY and CDR2 as SYGVKD. This CDR3 is CAISTGQGNSPLHF. CDR3 DNA: TGTGCCATCAGTACGGGACAGGGTAATTCACCCCTCCACTTT.

This clone was counted at least ten times. This chain uses TRBV2 with TRBJ1-2; no clear D gene. The CDR3 spans 12 residues. Germline CDR1 and CDR2: SNHLY and FYNNEI. The ends were cut back, 2 bases at V and 6 bases at J, with 7 bases in the middle. Written as DNA, the CDR3 is TGTGCCAGCAGTGAACTCTGGAATGGCTACACCTTC. Protein product: CASSELWNGYTF.

This clone was seen only a few times. This chain joins TRBV6-1 and TRBJ1-4; D gene unclear. Trimming removed 6 bases from V and 7 bases from J, with 12 bases in between. The CDR3 has 13 residues. Germline lookup yields CDR1 MNHNS and CDR2 SASEGT. The DNA for the CDR3 is TGTGCCAGCAGACCCTACTGGGGTGAAAAACTGTTTTTT. Protein product: CASRPYWGEKLFF.

The chain joins TRBV4-1 to TRBJ1-2, with 11 bases matching TRBD1. The CDR3 spans 17 residues. Germline V gene data show CDR1 as MGHRA and CDR2 as YSYEKL. With 1 base clipped from V and 0 bases from J, the junction kept 4 bases outside the gene matches. The CDR3 nucleotides read TGCGCCAGCAGCCAAGCCGGGACAGGGGGAGCTAACTATGGCTACACCTTC. Amino acid sequence: CASSQAGTGGANYGYTF.

There are a few counts of this clone. The chain recombines TRBV5-4 with TRBJ2-5; D is uncertain. V lost 2 bases and J 5 bases, leaving 4 bases between the germline ends. CDR3 size: 11 residues. Germline loops: CDR1 SGHNT, CDR2 YYREEE (reference sequence). The CDR3: CASSFTETQYF. CDR3 nucleotides: TGTGCCAGCAGCTTTACGGAGACCCAGTACTTC.

The chain couples TRBV9 to TRBJ2-7, with TRBD1 identical over 8 bases. The germline CDR1 and CDR2 sequences are SGDLS and YYNGEE. The CDR3 totals 14 residues. With V trimmed by 4 bases and J by 3 bases, 6 bases remained unmatched. Written as DNA, the CDR3 is TGTGCCAGCAGCCCGAGGGACAGGTTCTACGAGCAGTACTTC. Residues: CASSPRDRFYEQYF.

Remarks on this clone: The conserved final phenylalanine or tryptophan is absent from the CDR3, which likely points to a read error. The genes are TRBV5-1 and TRBJ2-5; D is possibly TRBD1 (5 bases). CDR1 is SGHRS and CDR2 is YFSETQ in the germline V gene. The CDR3 extends over 14 amino acids. Trimming left V 3 bases short and J 2 bases short, with 11 bases between. CDR3 DNA: TGCGCCAGCAGCTATAGACAGTGGCAAGAGACCCAGTACCTC. This translates into CASSYRQWQETQYL.

The chain joins TRBV12-3 or TRBV12-4 to TRBJ2-1, with D possibly TRBD1 on 5 matching bases. Trimming cost V 3 bases and J 5 bases, with 11 bases left between them. The CDR3 spans 14 residues. The CDR3 loop is CASSFRDGDNEQFF. The CDR3, as DNA: TGTGCCAGCAGTTTCAGGGATGGGGACAATGAGCAGTTCTTC.

The chain uses TRBV9 and TRBJ1-5, with 7 bases identical to TRBD1. Germline CDR1 is SGDLS and CDR2 is YYNGEE. The CDR3 has 15 residues. Trimming at V came to 4 bases and at J to 3 bases, leaving 7 bases not matched to a gene. The CDR3 DNA reads as TGTGCCAGCAGCCCTGTGACAGGGTACAATCAGCCCCAGCATTTT. It translates to CASSPVTGYNQPQHF.

The sample holds many counts of this clone. This chain joins TRBV5-4 and TRBJ2-6; D unclear. CDR1 SGHNT and CDR2 YYREEE come from the germline V gene (reference sequence). With 0 bases removed from V and 1 base from J, the gap between germline ends came to 11 bases. The CDR3 contains 17 residues. The CDR3 loop reads CASSLDGGSSGANVLTF. The CDR3, as DNA: TGTGCCAGCAGCTTGGACGGTGGCTCATCTGGGGCCAACGTCCTGACTTTC.

This clone was picked up a small number of times. The chain uses TRBV30 and TRBJ2-7; D perhaps matches TRBD2 (6 bases). The CDR3 contains 16 residues. Trimming pared 3 bases from V and 6 bases from J, leaving 24 bases between. Germline CDR1 is GTSNPN and CDR2 is SVGIG (reference sequence). The CDR3 protein is CAWSRKGVTGASEQYF. CDR3 sequence (DNA): TGTGCCTGGAGCCGAAAAGGGGTGACGGGAGCGAGCGAGCAGTACTTC.

This clone counts as medium-sized. The CDR3 sequence: CSAGGQSSYEQYF. CDR3 coding DNA: TGCAGTGCTGGGGGACAGAGCTCCTACGAGCAGTACTTC. V is TRBV20-1 and J is TRBJ2-7; TRBD1 aligns across 7 bases. The V gene end was trimmed by 5 bases and the J gene end by 0 bases; junction bases not matched to a gene: 4. This CDR3 is 13 amino acids long. CDR1 is DFQATT and CDR2 is SNEGSKA in the germline V gene (reference sequence).

The gene calls are TRBV19 and TRBJ1-2; a weak D match, TRBD1 (6 bases). Trimming removed 6 bases from V and 0 bases from J, with 11 bases in between. The CDR3 has 14 residues. CDR1 LNHDA and CDR2 SQIVND come from the germline V gene (reference sequence). The CDR3 protein is CASSGQLANYGYTF. The CDR3 DNA follows: TGTGCCAGTAGCGGACAGTTAGCTAACTATGGCTACACCTTC.

At least ten counts were recorded for this clone. This chain uses TRBV13 with TRBJ2-7, with D unresolved. Germline V lookup: CDR1 PRHDT, CDR2 FYEKMQ (reference sequence). The CDR3 is 15 residues long. V was pared by 3 bases and J by 5 bases, with 17 bases between. CDR3: CASSFVLGLGNEQYF. DNA of the CDR3: TGTGCCAGCAGCTTCGTTTTGGGGTTAGGGAACGAGCAGTACTTC.